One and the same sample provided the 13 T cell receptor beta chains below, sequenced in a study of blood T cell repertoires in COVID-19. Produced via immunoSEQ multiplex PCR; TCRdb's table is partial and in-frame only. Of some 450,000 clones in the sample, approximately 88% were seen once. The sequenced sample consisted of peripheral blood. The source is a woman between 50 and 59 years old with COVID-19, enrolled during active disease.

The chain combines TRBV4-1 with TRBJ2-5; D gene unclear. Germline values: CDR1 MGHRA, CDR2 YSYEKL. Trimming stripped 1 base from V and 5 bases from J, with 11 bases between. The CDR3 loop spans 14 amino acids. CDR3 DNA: TGCGCCAGCAGCCAAGTTGTCGGTGTGGAGACCCAGTACTTC. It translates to CASSQVVGVETQYF.

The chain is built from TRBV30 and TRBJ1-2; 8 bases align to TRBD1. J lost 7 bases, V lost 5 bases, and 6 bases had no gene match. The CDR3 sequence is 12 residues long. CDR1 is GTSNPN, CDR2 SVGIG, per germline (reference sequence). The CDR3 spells CAWDRGKGGYTF. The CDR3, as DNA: TGTGCCTGGGACAGGGGCAAGGGTGGCTACACCTTC. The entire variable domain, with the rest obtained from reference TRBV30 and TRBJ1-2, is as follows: SQTIHQWPATLVQPVGSPLSLECTVEGTSNPNLYWYRQAAGRGLQLLFYSVGIGQISSEVPQNLSASRPQDRQFILSSKKLLLSDSGFYLCAWDRGKGGYTFGSGTRLTVV.

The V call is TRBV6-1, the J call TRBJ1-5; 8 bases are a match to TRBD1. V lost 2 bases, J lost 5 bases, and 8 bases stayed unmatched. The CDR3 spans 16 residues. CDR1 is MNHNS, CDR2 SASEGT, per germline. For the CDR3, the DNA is TGTGCCAGCAGTGAACCCGGGACAGGCACATATCAGCCCCAGCATTTT. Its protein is CASSEPGTGTYQPQHF.

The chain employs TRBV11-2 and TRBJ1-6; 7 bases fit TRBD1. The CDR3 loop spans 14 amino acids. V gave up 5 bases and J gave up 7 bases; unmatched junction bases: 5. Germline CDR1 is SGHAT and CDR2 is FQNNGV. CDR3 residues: CASSLDRENSPLHF. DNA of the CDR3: TGTGCCAGCAGCCTCGACAGGGAGAATTCACCCCTCCACTTT.

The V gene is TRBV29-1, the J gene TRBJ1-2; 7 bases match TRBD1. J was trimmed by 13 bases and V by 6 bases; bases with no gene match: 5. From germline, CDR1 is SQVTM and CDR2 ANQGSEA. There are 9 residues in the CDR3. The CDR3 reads CSVETGLTF. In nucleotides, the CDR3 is TGCAGCGTGGAGACAGGGCTCACCTTC.

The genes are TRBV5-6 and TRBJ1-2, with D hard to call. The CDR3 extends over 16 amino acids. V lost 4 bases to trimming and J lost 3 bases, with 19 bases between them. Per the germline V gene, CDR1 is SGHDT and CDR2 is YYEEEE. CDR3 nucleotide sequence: TGTGCCAGCAGCCCCCAGAACAGAGAATGGGACTATGGCTACACCTTC. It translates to CASSPQNREWDYGYTF.

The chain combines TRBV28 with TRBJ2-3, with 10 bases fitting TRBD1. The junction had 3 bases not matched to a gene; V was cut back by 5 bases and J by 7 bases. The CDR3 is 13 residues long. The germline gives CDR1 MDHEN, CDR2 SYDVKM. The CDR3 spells CASSRDRGNTQYF. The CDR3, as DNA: TGTGCCAGCAGTCGGGACAGGGGAAATACGCAGTATTTT.

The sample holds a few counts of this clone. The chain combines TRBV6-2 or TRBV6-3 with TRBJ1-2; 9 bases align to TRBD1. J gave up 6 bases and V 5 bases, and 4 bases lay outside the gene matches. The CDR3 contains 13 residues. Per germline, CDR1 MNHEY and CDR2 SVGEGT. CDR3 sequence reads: CASSDRDRDGYTF. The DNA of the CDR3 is TGTGCCAGCAGTGACCGGGACAGGGATGGCTACACCTTC.

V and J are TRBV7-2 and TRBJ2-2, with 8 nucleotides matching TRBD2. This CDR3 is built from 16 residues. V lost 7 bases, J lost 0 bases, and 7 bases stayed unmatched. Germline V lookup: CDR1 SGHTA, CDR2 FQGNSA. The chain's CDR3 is CASNRIGGANTGELFF. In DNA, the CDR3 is TGTGCCAGCAACCGCATCGGGGGGGCGAACACCGGGGAGCTGTTTTTT.

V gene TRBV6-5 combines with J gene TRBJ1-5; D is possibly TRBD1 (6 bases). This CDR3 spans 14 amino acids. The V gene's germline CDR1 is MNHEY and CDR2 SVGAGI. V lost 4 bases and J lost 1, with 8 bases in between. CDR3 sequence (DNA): TGTGCCAGCAGTTTCGGACAGAGCAATCAGCCCCAGCATTTT. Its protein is CASSFGQSNQPQHF.

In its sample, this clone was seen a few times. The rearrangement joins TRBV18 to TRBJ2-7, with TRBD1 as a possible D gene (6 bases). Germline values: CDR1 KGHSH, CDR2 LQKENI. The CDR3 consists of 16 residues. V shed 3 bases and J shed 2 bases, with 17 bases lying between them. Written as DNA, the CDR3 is TGTGCCAGCTCACCCCCAGGGGAAGGGTCACCCTACGAGCAGTACTTC. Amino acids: CASSPPGEGSPYEQYF.

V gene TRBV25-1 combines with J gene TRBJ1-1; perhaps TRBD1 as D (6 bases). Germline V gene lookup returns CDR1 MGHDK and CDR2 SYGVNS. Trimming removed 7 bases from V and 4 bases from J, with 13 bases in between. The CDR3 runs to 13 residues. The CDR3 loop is CASKGGWATEAFF. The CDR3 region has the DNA TGTGCCAGCAAGGGGGGGTGGGCCACTGAAGCTTTCTTT.

Here the CDR3 DNA reads TGTGCCAGCAGTCGAGGATTCGGACAGGGGGTATACGAGCAGTACTTC. Translation: CASSRGFGQGVYEQYF. This chain links TRBV7-2 with TRBJ2-7; 10 nucleotides match TRBD1. The CDR3 runs 16 residues. Germline CDR1 SGHTA, CDR2 FQGNSA. The ends lost 6 bases at V and 4 bases at J; junction bases unmatched: 12.